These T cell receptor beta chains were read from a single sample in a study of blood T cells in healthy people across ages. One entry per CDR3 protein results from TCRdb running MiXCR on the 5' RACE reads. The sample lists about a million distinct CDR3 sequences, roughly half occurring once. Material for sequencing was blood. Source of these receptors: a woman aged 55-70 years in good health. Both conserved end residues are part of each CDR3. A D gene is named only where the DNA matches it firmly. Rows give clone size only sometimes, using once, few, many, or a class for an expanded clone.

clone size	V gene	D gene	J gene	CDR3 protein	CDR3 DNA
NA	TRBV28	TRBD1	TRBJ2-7	CASKRQGPFYEQYF	TGTGCCAGCAAGCGACAGGGTCCTTTCTACGAGCAGTACTTC
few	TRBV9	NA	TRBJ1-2	CASSVGGDYGYTF	TGTGCCAGCAGCGTAGGGGGTGACTATGGCTACACCTTC
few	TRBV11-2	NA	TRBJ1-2	CASREPRLPVPYGYTF	TGTGCCAGCAGGGAGCCGCGCTTACCGGTCCCCTATGGCTACACCTTC
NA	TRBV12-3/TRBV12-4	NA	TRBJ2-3	CASRFGTTDTQYF	TGTGCCAGCAGATTCGGGACAACAGATACGCAGTATTTT
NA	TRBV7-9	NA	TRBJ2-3	CASSLALRSTDTQYF	TGTGCCAGCAGCTTAGCGCTCCGCAGCACAGATACGCAGTATTTT
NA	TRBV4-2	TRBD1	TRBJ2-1	CASSQGGTAYNEQFF	TGTGCCAGCAGCCAAGGAGGGACAGCCTACAATGAGCAGTTCTTC
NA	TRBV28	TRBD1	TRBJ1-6	CGSRTNRGNNSPLHF	TGTGGCAGTCGGACCAACAGGGGTAATAATTCACCCCTCCACTTT
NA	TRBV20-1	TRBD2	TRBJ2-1	CSAASGRLHYNEQFF	TGCAGTGCGGCTAGCGGGAGGCTCCACTACAATGAGCAGTTCTTC
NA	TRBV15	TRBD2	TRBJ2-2	CATRPWREPGELFF	TGTGCCACCCGACCATGGCGGGAGCCCGGGGAGCTGTTTTTT
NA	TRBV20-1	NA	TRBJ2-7	CSAQGLTAEQYF	TGCAGTGCCCAGGGACTGACGGCCGAGCAGTACTTC